This T cell receptor beta chain was found in a study of blood T cell repertoires in COVID-19. CDR1 is LNHDA, CDR2 SQIVND, per germline (reference sequence). V shed 6 bases, J shed 12 bases, and the junction held 9 bases outside the gene matches. The CDR3 has 12 amino acids. This table comes from immunoSEQ multiplex PCR, and its TCRdb copy is limited to in-frame clones, with some not included. The data contain around 100,000 clones, more than 85% of them singletons. Sequenced sample: peripheral blood. The clonotype comes from a human donor in a cohort sampled during active COVID-19. This chain connects TRBV19 to TRBJ1-1; TRBD1 matches at 8 bases. CDR3 nucleotide sequence: TGTGCCAGTAGAAGACAGGACAGGGAGACTTTCTTT. Translated, it gives CASRRQDRETFF.